This T cell receptor beta chain was captured in a study of T cell responses to AZD1222 COVID-19 vaccine. About the research overall: The study pooled second doses at about 4 or about 12 weeks.

The junction had 8 bases not matched to a gene; V was cut back by 4 bases and J by 6 bases. This CDR3 contains 15 residues. Germline CDR1 is SNHLY and CDR2 is FYNNEI. Study conclusions and caveats: Females made up more of the donors, who were largely white British, and clonal diversity may have come out too low.

A note on this clone: Its specificity is not known.

TCRdb's copy holds only in-frame clones and misses some; the assay was immunoSEQ multiplex PCR. The profile covers 80,000 to 100,000 clones, with 88% appearing a single time and around 5.8% taken by the ten largest. The sample was peripheral blood, taken on day 0 of AZD1222 vaccination. This chain connects TRBV2 to TRBJ2-7, with 11 bases lining up with TRBD1. The TCR was taken from an adult in good health. CDR3 sequence (DNA): TGTGCCAGCAGTGGTAATGGACAGGGGGCTCTCGAGCAGTACTTC. Protein: CASSGNGQGALEQYF.